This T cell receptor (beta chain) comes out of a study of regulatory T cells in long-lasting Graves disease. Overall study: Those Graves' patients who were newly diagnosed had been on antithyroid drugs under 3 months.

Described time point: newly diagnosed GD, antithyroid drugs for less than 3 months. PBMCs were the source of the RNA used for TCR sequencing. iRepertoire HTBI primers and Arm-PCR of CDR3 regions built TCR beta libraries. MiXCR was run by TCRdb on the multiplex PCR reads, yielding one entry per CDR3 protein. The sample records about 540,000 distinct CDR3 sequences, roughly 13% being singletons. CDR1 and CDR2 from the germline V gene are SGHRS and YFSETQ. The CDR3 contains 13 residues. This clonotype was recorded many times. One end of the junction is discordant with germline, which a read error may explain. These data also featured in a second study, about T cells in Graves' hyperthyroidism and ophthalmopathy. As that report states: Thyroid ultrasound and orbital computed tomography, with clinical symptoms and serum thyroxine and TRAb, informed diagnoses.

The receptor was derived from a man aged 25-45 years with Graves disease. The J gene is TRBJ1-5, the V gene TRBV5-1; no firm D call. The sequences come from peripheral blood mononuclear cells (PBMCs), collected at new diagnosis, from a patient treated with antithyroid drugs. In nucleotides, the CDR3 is TGTGCCAGCAGCTTTACGAGCGGTCAGCCCCAGCATTTT. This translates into CASSFTSGQPQHF.